This TCR beta chain stems from a study of control samples from healthy donors and cancer patients. The CDR3 totals 14 residues. Germline loops: CDR1 LNHDA, CDR2 SQIVND (reference sequence). V was cut by 5 bases and J by 7 bases, with 15 bases left in between. TCRdb keeps only in-frame clones here, not all; method: immunoSEQ multiplex PCR. The sample lists about 100,000 clones, roughly 87% seen once, with about a sixth in the top ten. The material sequenced was blood. This receptor was taken from a woman between 50 and 59 years old in good health. The rearrangement uses TRBV19 and TRBJ1-5; D perhaps matches TRBD1 (5 bases). The chain's CDR3 is CASSYGHVGQPQHF. The CDR3 nucleotides are TGTGCCAGTAGTTACGGACATGTCGGGCAGCCCCAGCATTTT.